Listed below are T cell receptor beta chains from one sample, sequenced in a study of T cell responses to AZD1222 COVID-19 vaccine. Libraries were prepared by immunoSEQ multiplex PCR; TCRdb keeps only in-frame clonotypes and omits some of them. The sample shows 120,000 or so clones, over 75% of them seen only once. The material sequenced was peripheral blood, taken on day 0 of AZD1222 vaccination. These receptors were obtained from an adult in good health. Each CDR3 is given with its conserved first and last residue. Each record gives: CDR3 protein, V gene, CDR3 length, J gene.

CASSLIGRDNQPQHF | TRBV27 | 15 | TRBJ1-5
CASRGQGAANQPQHF | TRBV6-5 | 15 | TRBJ1-5
CASSSYGQGDNSPLHF | TRBV6-2/TRBV6-3 | 16 | TRBJ1-6
CAWSGGTTYNSPLHF | TRBV30 | 15 | TRBJ1-6
CASSVLSVGRAETQYF | TRBV5-6 | 16 | TRBJ2-5
CASSTGVAGAKADTQYF | TRBV11-3 | 17 | TRBJ2-3
CAWRSGLAGLEQFF | TRBV30 | 14 | TRBJ2-1
CASSSGLAGNWEQYF | TRBV5-1 | 15 | TRBJ2-7
CASSLARVAARTDTQYF | TRBV7-8 | 17 | TRBJ2-3
CASNMPGGAETEAFF | TRBV7-9 | 15 | TRBJ1-1
CASSLTTQGTEAFF | TRBV11-2 | 14 | TRBJ1-1
CATSRTSGRADNEQFF | TRBV24-1 | 16 | TRBJ2-1
CASSRQGRTEAFF | TRBV28 | 13 | TRBJ1-1
CASSSSRGVGANVLTF | TRBV28 | 16 | TRBJ2-6
CASSETGTGYREQFF | TRBV25-1 | 15 | TRBJ2-1
CASRLTADSSYEQYF | TRBV28 | 15 | TRBJ2-7
CASSLATAREAFF | TRBV7-2 | 13 | TRBJ1-1
CASSEGVSSGANVLTF | TRBV6-1 | 16 | TRBJ2-6
CASSFRTGITDTQYF | TRBV11-2 | 15 | TRBJ2-3
CASSDSRSGNTIYF | TRBV19 | 14 | TRBJ1-3
CASSPGQAHGYTF | TRBV18 | 13 | TRBJ1-2
CASSAYRGLGGYTF | TRBV5-4 | 14 | TRBJ1-2
CASSPWEGLGKNIQYF | TRBV5-6 | 16 | TRBJ2-4
CASSYRTVLYEQYF | TRBV7-8 | 14 | TRBJ2-7
CASSVKGTVYGYTF | TRBV6-5 | 14 | TRBJ1-2
CASSQDGGRNTGELFF | TRBV4-1 | 16 | TRBJ2-2
CAISDRTGGDEAFF | TRBV10-3 | 14 | TRBJ1-1
CASSYSRQVPTDTQYF | TRBV6-2/TRBV6-3 | 16 | TRBJ2-3
CASSIKETQYF | TRBV19 | 11 | TRBJ2-5
CASSRDRGPYEQYF | TRBV11-3 | 14 | TRBJ2-7
CASSLLRIPGELFF | TRBV7-8 | 14 | TRBJ2-2
CASSYPGTGWGGYTF | TRBV5-5 | 15 | TRBJ1-2
CSAGRTSPNTGELFF | TRBV6-5 | 15 | TRBJ2-2
CSALEGNLPEQYF | TRBV29-1 | 13 | TRBJ2-7
CASRYQDPGELFF | TRBV19 | 13 | TRBJ2-2
CASSPLQGRTEAFF | TRBV5-5 | 14 | TRBJ1-1
CASGDTYGYTF | TRBV6-5 | 11 | TRBJ1-2
CASSMMTGDTDTQYF | TRBV5-5 | 15 | TRBJ2-3
CASSPRTGNTEAFF | TRBV6-5 | 14 | TRBJ1-1